Sequencing of this T cell receptor beta chain was carried out in a study of control samples from healthy donors and cancer patients. Germline V lookup: CDR1 MDHEN, CDR2 SYDVKM. The CDR3 loop spans 16 amino acids. Trimming left V 4 bases short and J 0 bases short, with 12 bases between. Produced via immunoSEQ multiplex PCR; TCRdb's table is partial and in-frame only. The repertoire holds 90,000 to 140,000 clones, with approximately 83% as singletons. V and J are TRBV28 and TRBJ1-4; tentative D call: TRBD1 (5 bases). The receptor was isolated from a woman aged 50 to 60 in good health. Sequenced sample: blood. DNA of the CDR3: TGTGCCAGCAGTTCCCCTCAGGGATCAACTAATGAAAAACTGTTTTTT. As protein: CASSSPQGSTNEKLFF.